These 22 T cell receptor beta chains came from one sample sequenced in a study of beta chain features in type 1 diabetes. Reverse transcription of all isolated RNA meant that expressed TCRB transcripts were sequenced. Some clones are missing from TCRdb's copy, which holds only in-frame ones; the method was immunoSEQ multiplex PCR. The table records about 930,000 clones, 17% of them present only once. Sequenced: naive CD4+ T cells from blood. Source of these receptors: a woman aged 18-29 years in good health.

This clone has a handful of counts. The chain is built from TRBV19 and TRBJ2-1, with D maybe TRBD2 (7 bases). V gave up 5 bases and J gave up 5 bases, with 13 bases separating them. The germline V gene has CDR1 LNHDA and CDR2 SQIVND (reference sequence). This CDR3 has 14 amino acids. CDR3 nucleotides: TGTGCCAGTAGTCCCCGGGGGGCCGACAATGAGCAGTTCTTC. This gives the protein CASSPRGADNEQFF.

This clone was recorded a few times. CDR3 coding DNA: TGTGCCAGCAGCTTAGCCGGGACAGGGGAAGGCGAGCAGTACTTC. Translated, it gives CASSLAGTGEGEQYF. The chain links TRBV7-2 to TRBJ2-7, with 10 bases aligning to TRBD1. V shed 0 bases and J 6 bases; nucleotides not matched to a gene: 5. Per the germline V gene, CDR1 is SGHTA and CDR2 is FQGNSA. The CDR3 spans 15 residues.

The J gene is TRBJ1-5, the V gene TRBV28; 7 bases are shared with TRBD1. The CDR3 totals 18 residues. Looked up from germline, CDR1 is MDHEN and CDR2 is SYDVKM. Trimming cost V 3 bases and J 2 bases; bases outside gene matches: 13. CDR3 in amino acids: CASSFLTGISWGNQPQHF. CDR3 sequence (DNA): TGTGCCAGCAGTTTCCTGACAGGGATTAGTTGGGGCAATCAGCCCCAGCATTTT.

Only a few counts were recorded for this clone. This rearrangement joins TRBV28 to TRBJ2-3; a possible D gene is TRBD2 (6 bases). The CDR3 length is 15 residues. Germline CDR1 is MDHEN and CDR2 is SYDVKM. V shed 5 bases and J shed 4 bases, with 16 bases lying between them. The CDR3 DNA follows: TGTGCCAGCAGTCGACCGTTCGGGGGTGCAGATACGCAGTATTTT. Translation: CASSRPFGGADTQYF.

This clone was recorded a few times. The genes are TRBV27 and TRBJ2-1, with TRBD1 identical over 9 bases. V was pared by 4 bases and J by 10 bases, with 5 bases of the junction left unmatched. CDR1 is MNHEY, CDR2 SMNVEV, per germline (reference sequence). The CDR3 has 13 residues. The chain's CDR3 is CASSSGTGSEQFF. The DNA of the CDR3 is TGTGCCAGCAGTTCCGGGACAGGGAGCGAGCAGTTCTTC.

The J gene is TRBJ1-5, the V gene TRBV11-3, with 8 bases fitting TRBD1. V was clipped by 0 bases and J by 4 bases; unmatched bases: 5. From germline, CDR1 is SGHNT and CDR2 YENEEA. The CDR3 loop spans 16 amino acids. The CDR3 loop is CASSLEDRVGNQPQHF. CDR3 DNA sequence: TGTGCCAGCAGCTTAGAGGACAGGGTGGGGAATCAGCCCCAGCATTTT.

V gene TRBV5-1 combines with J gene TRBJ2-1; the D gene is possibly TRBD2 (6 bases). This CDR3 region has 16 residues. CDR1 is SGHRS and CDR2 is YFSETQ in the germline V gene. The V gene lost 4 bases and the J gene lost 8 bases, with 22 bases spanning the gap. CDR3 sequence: CASSVGGTSGIDEQFF. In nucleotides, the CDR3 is TGCGCCAGCAGCGTTGGAGGGACCTCGGGGATCGATGAGCAGTTCTTC.

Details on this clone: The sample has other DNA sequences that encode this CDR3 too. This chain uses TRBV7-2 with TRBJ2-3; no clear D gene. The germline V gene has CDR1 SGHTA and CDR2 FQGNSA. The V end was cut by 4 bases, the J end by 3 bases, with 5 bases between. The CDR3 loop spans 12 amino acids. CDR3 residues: CASSSYTDTQYF. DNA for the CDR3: TGTGCCAGCAGCTCGTATACAGATACGCAGTATTTT.

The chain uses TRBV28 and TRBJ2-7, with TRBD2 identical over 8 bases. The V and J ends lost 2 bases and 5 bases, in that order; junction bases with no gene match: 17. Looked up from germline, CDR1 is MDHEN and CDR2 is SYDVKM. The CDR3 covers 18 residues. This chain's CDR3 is CASSLIEVWGTSPNEQYF. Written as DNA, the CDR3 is TGTGCCAGCAGTTTAATTGAGGTATGGGGGACTAGTCCCAACGAGCAGTACTTC. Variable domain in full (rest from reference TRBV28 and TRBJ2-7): DVKVTQSSRYLVKRTGEKVFLECVQDMDHENMFWYRQDPGLGLRLIYFSYDVKMKEKGDIPEGYSVSREKKERFSLILESASTNQTSMYLCASSLIEVWGTSPNEQYFGPGTRLTVT.

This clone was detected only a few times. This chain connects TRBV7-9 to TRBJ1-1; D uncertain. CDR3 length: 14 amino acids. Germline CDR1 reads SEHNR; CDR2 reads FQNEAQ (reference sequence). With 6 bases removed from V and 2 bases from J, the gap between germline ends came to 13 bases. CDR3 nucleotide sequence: TGTGCCAGCAGTCACGGACTGCGAAACACTGAAGCTTTCTTT. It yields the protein CASSHGLRNTEAFF.

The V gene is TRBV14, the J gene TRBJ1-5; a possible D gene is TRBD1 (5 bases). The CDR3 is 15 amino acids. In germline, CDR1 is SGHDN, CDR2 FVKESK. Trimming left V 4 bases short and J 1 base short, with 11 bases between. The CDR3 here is CASSPGPKSNQPQHF. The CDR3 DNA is TGTGCCAGCAGCCCGGGACCGAAGAGCAATCAGCCCCAGCATTTT.

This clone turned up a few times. The CDR3 loop is CASSRTGSNYGYTF. CDR3 in DNA: TGTGCCAGCAGTAGGACAGGATCTAACTATGGCTACACCTTC. This chain uses TRBV6-1 with TRBJ1-2, with 7 positions matching TRBD1. The CDR3 extends over 14 amino acids. With V trimmed by 5 bases and J by 0 bases, 3 bases remained unmatched. Looked up from germline, CDR1 is MNHNS and CDR2 is SASEGT.

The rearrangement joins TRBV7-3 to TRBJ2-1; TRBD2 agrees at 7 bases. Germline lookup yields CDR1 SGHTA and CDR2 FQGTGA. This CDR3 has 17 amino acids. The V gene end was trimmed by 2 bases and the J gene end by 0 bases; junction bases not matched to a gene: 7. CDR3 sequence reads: CASSLSKRTSSYNEQFF. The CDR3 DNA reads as TGTGCCAGCAGCTTATCCAAGCGGACTAGCTCCTACAATGAGCAGTTCTTC.

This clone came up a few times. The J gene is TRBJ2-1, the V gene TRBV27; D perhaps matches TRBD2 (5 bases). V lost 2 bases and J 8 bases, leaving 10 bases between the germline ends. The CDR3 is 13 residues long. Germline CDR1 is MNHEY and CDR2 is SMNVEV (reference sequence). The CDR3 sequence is CASSLKAGDEQFF. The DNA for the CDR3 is TGTGCCAGCAGTTTAAAGGCGGGCGATGAGCAGTTCTTC.

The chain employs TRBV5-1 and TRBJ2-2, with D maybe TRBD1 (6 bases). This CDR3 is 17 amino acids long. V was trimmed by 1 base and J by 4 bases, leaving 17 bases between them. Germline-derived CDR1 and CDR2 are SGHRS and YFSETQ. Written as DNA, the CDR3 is TGCGCCAGCAGCTTGAGGAGAAGAGGGGGTTTCACCGGGGAGCTGTTTTTT. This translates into CASSLRRRGGFTGELFF.

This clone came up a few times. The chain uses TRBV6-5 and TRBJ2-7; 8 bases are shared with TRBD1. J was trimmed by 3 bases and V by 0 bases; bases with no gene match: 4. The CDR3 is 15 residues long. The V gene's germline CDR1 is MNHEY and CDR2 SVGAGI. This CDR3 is CASSYSAGTGYEQYF. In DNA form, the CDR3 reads TGTGCCAGCAGTTACTCGGCAGGGACAGGCTACGAGCAGTACTTC.

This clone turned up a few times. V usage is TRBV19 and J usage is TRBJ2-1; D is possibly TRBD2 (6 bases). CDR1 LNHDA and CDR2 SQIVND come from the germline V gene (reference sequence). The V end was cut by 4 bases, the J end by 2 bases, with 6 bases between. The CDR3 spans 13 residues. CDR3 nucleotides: TGTGCCAGTAGTAAGCGGGCCTACAATGAGCAGTTCTTC. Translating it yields CASSKRAYNEQFF.

CDR3 region: CASSYSAYQETQYF. Here the CDR3 DNA reads TGTGCCAGCAGTTACTCAGCTTACCAAGAGACCCAGTACTTC. The chain employs TRBV6-5 and TRBJ2-5, with D uncertain. From germline, CDR1 is MNHEY and CDR2 SVGAGI. The CDR3 is 14 amino acids. V was pared by 0 bases and J by 0 bases, with 5 bases between.

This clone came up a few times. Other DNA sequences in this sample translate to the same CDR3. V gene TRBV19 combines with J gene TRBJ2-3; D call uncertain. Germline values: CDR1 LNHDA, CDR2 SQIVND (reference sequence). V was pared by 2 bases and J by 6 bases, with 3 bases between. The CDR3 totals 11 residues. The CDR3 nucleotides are TGTGCCAGTAGTATATCTGATACGCAGTATTTT. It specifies CASSISDTQYF.

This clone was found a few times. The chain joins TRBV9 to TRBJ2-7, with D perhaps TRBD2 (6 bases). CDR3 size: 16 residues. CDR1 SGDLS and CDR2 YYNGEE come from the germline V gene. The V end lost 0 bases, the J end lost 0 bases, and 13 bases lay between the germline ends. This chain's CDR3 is CASSVGGTPSSYEQYF. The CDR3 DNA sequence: TGTGCCAGCAGCGTAGGCGGGACCCCGAGCTCCTACGAGCAGTACTTC.

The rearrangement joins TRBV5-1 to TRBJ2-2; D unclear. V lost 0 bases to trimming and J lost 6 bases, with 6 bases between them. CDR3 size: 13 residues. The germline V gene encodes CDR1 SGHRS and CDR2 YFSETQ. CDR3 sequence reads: CASSLVGSGELFF. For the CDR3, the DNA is TGCGCCAGCAGCTTGGTGGGTTCCGGGGAGCTGTTTTTT.

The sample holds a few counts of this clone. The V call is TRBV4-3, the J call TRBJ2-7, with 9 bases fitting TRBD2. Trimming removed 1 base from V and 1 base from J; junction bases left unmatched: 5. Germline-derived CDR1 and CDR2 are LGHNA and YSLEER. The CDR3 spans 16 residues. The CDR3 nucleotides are TGCGCCAGCAGCCAAGGTTCGAGCGGGAGGTCCTACGAGCAGTACTTC. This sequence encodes CASSQGSSGRSYEQYF.